This T cell receptor (beta chain) originates from a study of T-cell reconstitution after alpha-beta-depleted transplantation in children. Regarding the study as a whole: Alpha-beta T cells present about two months after transplant were reported to originate from several hundred expanded graft clones.

Germline V gives CDR1 SGHRS, CDR2 YFSETQ. The CDR3 totals 12 residues. V gave up 1 base and J gave up 6 bases, with 7 bases separating them. With regard to this clonotype: The antigen remains unidentified.

The TCRbeta library incorporated unique molecular identifiers. TCRdb re-called the PCR reads with MiXCR, one entry per CDR3 protein. The data contain about 310,000 distinct CDR3 sequences, over 20% of them seen just once; the ten biggest clones take up approximately 11%. The receptor comes from a male patient between 5 and 17 years old who had a stem cell transplant for acute lymphoblastic leukemia, so the T cells may come from the graft donor. The sequenced sample was PBMCs, mostly from graft donor cells, obtained 180 days after TCRalphabeta/CD19-depleted stem cell transplant. The gene calls are TRBV5-1 and TRBJ2-5; no firm D call. In DNA form, the CDR3 reads TGCGCCAGCAGCTTGTTCGAGCAGACCCAGTACTTC. Protein sequence: CASSLFEQTQYF.